The 25 T cell receptor beta chains given below trace back to one sample, sequenced in a study of T cells in tumors after PD-1 blockade. The table came from immunoSEQ multiplex PCR; TCRdb's copy has only in-frame clones and leaves some out. Of roughly 14,000 clones in the sample, around 79% were seen once. The source material was PBMCs, sampled after anti-PD-1 treatment. These receptors were taken from a human donor with basal cell carcinoma.

This chain links TRBV11-3 with TRBJ2-1, with 7 bases lining up with TRBD1. CDR1 is SGHNT, CDR2 YENEEA, per germline. The V gene end was trimmed by 5 bases and the J gene end by 1 base; junction bases not matched to a gene: 5. The CDR3 length is 15 residues. The CDR3 loop reads CASSLRQGSYNEQFF. The CDR3 DNA is TGTGCCAGCAGCCTAAGACAGGGATCCTACAATGAGCAGTTCTTC.

CDR3 in amino acids: CASSEALGGFTF. In nucleotides, the CDR3 is TGCGCCAGCAGCGAAGCCCTGGGAGGTTTCACCTTC. V and J are TRBV10-2 and TRBJ1-2; D remains ambiguous. The germline V gene encodes CDR1 WSHSY and CDR2 SAAADI. This CDR3 contains 12 residues. Trimming removed 6 bases from V and 13 bases from J, with 18 bases in between.

This rearrangement joins TRBV7-3 to TRBJ2-1; TRBD1 agrees at 7 bases. Germline V gene data show CDR1 as SGHTA and CDR2 as FQGTGA. The CDR3 sequence is 15 residues long. Trimming removed 4 bases from V and 7 bases from J; junction bases left unmatched: 10. CDR3 residues: CASSSTTGPGNEQFF. The DNA for the CDR3 is TGTGCCAGCAGCTCGACGACAGGGCCGGGTAATGAGCAGTTCTTC.

J is TRBJ2-5 and V is TRBV7-9, with D unclear. CDR1 SEHNR and CDR2 FQNEAQ come from the germline V gene (reference sequence). The CDR3 has 16 residues. Trimming took off 1 base at V and 7 bases at J, with 19 bases between the two ends. The CDR3 DNA follows: TGTGCCAGCAGCTTAGATACGTTTGGCTGGAAGGGGACCCAGTACTTC. Translation: CASSLDTFGWKGTQYF.

The chain links TRBV15 to TRBJ2-7; a possible D gene is TRBD2 (5 bases). The germline gives CDR1 LNHNV, CDR2 YYDKDF (reference sequence). The CDR3 is 15 residues long. Trimming removed 5 bases from V and 0 bases from J, with 14 bases in between. Written as DNA, the CDR3 is TGTGCCACCAGCTCAACGGGGTATAGCTCCTACGAGCAGTACTTC. It translates to CATSSTGYSSYEQYF.

This clone was recorded once. The chain employs TRBV6-2 or TRBV6-3 and TRBJ2-7; 15 bases line up with TRBD2. This CDR3 has 16 amino acids. V was pared by 6 bases and J by 6 bases, with 9 bases of the junction left unmatched. Germline CDR1 MNHEY, CDR2 SVGEGT. CDR3 nucleotide sequence: TGTGCCAGCAGCAACCCGCCGGGACTAGCGGGAGGCGAGCAGTACTTC. Protein product: CASSNPPGLAGGEQYF.

This clone was counted a few times. This chain links TRBV19 with TRBJ2-3; D is ambiguous. V shed 4 bases and J shed 0 bases, with 14 bases lying between them. Germline loops: CDR1 LNHDA, CDR2 SQIVND (reference sequence). This CDR3 spans 16 amino acids. The DNA of the CDR3 is TGTGCCAGTAGTAGCGGATGGCTTTTCAGCACAGATACGCAGTATTTT. Amino acid sequence: CASSSGWLFSTDTQYF.

This sequence joins TRBV28 and TRBJ2-3, with 7 bases fitting TRBD2. From germline, CDR1 is MDHEN and CDR2 SYDVKM. The CDR3 has 15 amino acids. V shed 5 bases and J 2 bases; nucleotides not matched to a gene: 7. CDR3 amino acids: CASSPPAGFTDTQYF. CDR3 DNA: TGTGCCAGCAGTCCTCCAGCGGGGTTCACAGATACGCAGTATTTT.

The chain employs TRBV7-2 and TRBJ2-3, with 8 bases fitting TRBD2. Unmatched junction bases numbered 3, after V lost 2 bases and J lost 2 bases. The CDR3 totals 15 residues. The germline CDR1 and CDR2 sequences are SGHTA and FQGNSA. CDR3 in DNA: TGTGCCAGCAGCTTAAGCGGGAGTTTCACAGATACGCAGTATTTT. Protein sequence: CASSLSGSFTDTQYF.

J is TRBJ2-3 and V is TRBV5-1, with 15 bases fitting TRBD2. There are 18 residues in the CDR3. Trimming took 4 bases from V and 1 from J; bases not matched to a gene: 7. Germline CDR1 SGHRS, CDR2 YFSETQ. The CDR3 is CASSRGLAGGIGTDTQYF. Here the CDR3 DNA reads TGCGCCAGCAGCAGGGGACTAGCGGGGGGAATAGGCACAGATACGCAGTATTTT.

The rearrangement links TRBV3-1 (or the pseudogene TRBV3-2) to TRBJ2-3; 8 nucleotides align to TRBD2. This CDR3 is built from 12 residues. Germline CDR1 reads LGHDT; CDR2 reads YNNKEL (reference sequence). The ends lost 4 bases at V and 9 bases at J; junction bases unmatched: 3. For the CDR3, the DNA is TGTGCCAGCAGCCTCACTAGCGGAACGCAGTATTTT. This sequence encodes CASSLTSGTQYF.

The rearrangement links TRBV24-1 to TRBJ2-5; the D gene is possibly TRBD1 (5 bases). The CDR3 is 15 residues long. Deletions cut 9 bases from V and 9 bases from J, with 25 bases between. Germline loops: CDR1 KGHDR, CDR2 SFDVKD. CDR3 DNA sequence: TGTGCCACCGGTCTGGCAGGGCTCGCAACTGAGGCCCAGTACTTC. Its protein product is CATGLAGLATEAQYF.

V is TRBV6-5 and J is TRBJ1-2; TRBD1 agrees at 9 bases. V lost 6 bases, J lost 8 bases, and 10 bases stayed unmatched. Germline values: CDR1 MNHEY, CDR2 SVGAGI. This CDR3 region has 14 residues. CDR3 loop: CASRVGQGGRGYTF. CDR3 DNA sequence: TGTGCCAGCAGAGTGGGACAGGGAGGACGCGGCTACACCTTC.

The rearrangement uses TRBV2 and TRBJ2-1, with TRBD2 matching over 7 bases. The CDR3 consists of 15 residues. With V trimmed by 5 bases and J by 0 bases, 4 bases remained unmatched. Germline lookup yields CDR1 SNHLY and CDR2 FYNNEI. The DNA for the CDR3 is TGTGCCAGCAGTCGGCGGGAGAGCTCCTACAATGAGCAGTTCTTC. It specifies CASSRRESSYNEQFF. The full variable domain, in which reference TRBV2 and TRBJ2-1 provide the parts outside the CDR3, is EPEVTQTPSHQVTQMGQEVILRCVPISNHLYFYWYRQILGQKVEFLVSFYNNEISEKSEIFDDQFSVERPDGSNFTLKIRSTKLEDSAMYFCASSRRESSYNEQFFGPGTRLTVL.

CDR3 in amino acids: CASSFRGPNSPLHF. CDR3 coding DNA: TGTGCCAGCAGTTTCAGGGGGCCTAATTCACCCCTCCACTTT. V and J are TRBV28 and TRBJ1-6; 8 positions agree with TRBD1. The CDR3 covers 14 residues. Germline V lookup: CDR1 MDHEN, CDR2 SYDVKM. Losses at the gene ends were 3 bases for V and 6 bases for J; bases not matched to a gene: 1.

The J gene is TRBJ1-2, the V gene TRBV7-6; 9 positions match TRBD1. Germline trimming cut 0 bases from V and 7 bases from J; bases unmatched to any gene: 6. This CDR3 is 15 amino acids long. Per germline, CDR1 SGHVS and CDR2 FNYEAQ. The CDR3 region is CASSLAPGQGGGYTF. The CDR3 nucleotides are TGTGCCAGCAGCTTAGCGCCGGGACAGGGTGGTGGCTACACCTTC.

This sequence joins TRBV2 and TRBJ1-5; D not certain. The V end was cut by 6 bases, the J end by 2 bases, with 14 bases between. The CDR3 covers 15 residues. Germline assignment: CDR1 SNHLY and CDR2 FYNNEI. The chain's CDR3 is CASRRVRDGNQPQHF. The CDR3 DNA is TGTGCCAGCAGGAGGGTTCGAGATGGCAATCAGCCCCAGCATTTT.

The chain has TRBV2 and TRBJ2-1, with 8 nucleotides matching TRBD2. There are 19 residues in the CDR3. The V gene's germline CDR1 is SNHLY and CDR2 FYNNEI. In DNA form, the CDR3 reads TGTCCCCCCTGTCACGGGGGGGCGCGGGCGGGGAGCTCCTACAATGAGCAGTTCTTC. Its translation is CPPCHGGARAGSSYNEQFF.

The CDR3 bases are TGTGCCATCAGTGAATCCGCAGGGTATAATTCACCCCTCCACTTT. Protein sequence: CAISESAGYNSPLHF. The chain joins TRBV10-3 to TRBJ1-6, with D perhaps TRBD1 (5 bases). Per the germline V gene, CDR1 is ENHRY and CDR2 is SYGVKD. This CDR3 is 15 amino acids long. Deletions cut 3 bases from V and 4 bases from J, with 10 bases between.

V gene TRBV16 combines with J gene TRBJ1-2, with a tentative D call TRBD1 (5 bases). V was cut by 4 bases and J by 8 bases, with 14 bases left in between. The CDR3 spans 13 residues. From germline, CDR1 is KGHSY and CDR2 FQNENV. Here the CDR3 reads CASSPRDGRGYTF. Here the CDR3 DNA reads TGTGCCAGCAGCCCACGGGACGGTAGGGGCTACACCTTC. The full variable domain, in which reference TRBV16 and TRBJ1-2 provide the parts outside the CDR3, is GEEVAQTPKHLVRGEGQKAKLYCAPIKGHSYVFWYQQVLKNEFKFLISFQNENVFDETGMPKERFSAKCLPNSPCSLEIQATKLEDSAVYFCASSPRDGRGYTFGSGTRLTVV.

This clone showed up just once. The rearrangement uses TRBV10-2 and TRBJ2-1; 9 bases are a match to TRBD1. Germline V gene sequence: CDR1 WSHSY, CDR2 SAAADI. The CDR3 length is 14 residues. Unmatched junction bases numbered 5, after V lost 7 bases and J lost 4 bases. DNA for the CDR3: TGCGCCAGCATCATCGACAGGGGGTACAATGAGCAGTTCTTC. It codes for CASIIDRGYNEQFF.

The V call is TRBV2, the J call TRBJ2-1; tentatively, D is TRBD2 (5 bases). Germline V gene data show CDR1 as SNHLY and CDR2 as FYNNEI. There are 19 residues in the CDR3. CDR3 bases: TGTCCCCGCAGTGATGGGTGGGCGCGGGTGGGGAGCTCCTACAATGAGCAGTTCTTC. This translates into CPRSDGWARVGSSYNEQFF.

The table lists this clone with a count of one. V and J are TRBV9 and TRBJ2-1, with D perhaps given as TRBD1 or TRBD2 (6 bases each). With 1 base removed from V and 9 bases from J, the gap between germline ends came to 11 bases. Germline values: CDR1 SGDLS, CDR2 YYNGEE. The CDR3 runs to 13 residues. For the CDR3, the DNA is TGTGCCAGCAGCGTATTCGGGGGCTTTGAGCAGTTCTTC. Residues: CASSVFGGFEQFF.

This clone was seen just once. J is TRBJ1-1 and V is TRBV6-2 or TRBV6-3; possibly TRBD1 for D (6 bases). The CDR3 is made up of 14 amino acids. Trimming removed 2 bases at V and 1 base at J, with 8 bases between. The germline V gene has CDR1 MNHEY and CDR2 SVGEGT. In DNA, the CDR3 is TGTGCCAGCAGTTACACAGGGTGGAACACTGAAGCTTTCTTT. The encoded protein is CASSYTGWNTEAFF.

This clone was seen only once. The rearrangement links TRBV7-9 to TRBJ2-1; no reliable D call. From germline, CDR1 is SEHNR and CDR2 FQNEAQ (reference sequence). CDR3 length: 14 amino acids. V lost 3 bases to trimming and J lost 7 bases, with 13 bases between them. CDR3: CASSFPLRRNEQFF. As DNA, the CDR3 is TGTGCCAGCAGCTTTCCCTTGCGGAGAAATGAGCAGTTCTTC. Supplemented by reference TRBV7-9 and TRBJ2-1, the full variable domain reads DTGVSQNPRHKITKRGQNVTFRCDPISEHNRLYWYRQTLGQGPEFLTYFQNEAQLEKSRLLSDRFSAERPKGSFSTLEIQRTEQGDSAMYLCASSFPLRRNEQFFGPGTRLTVL.